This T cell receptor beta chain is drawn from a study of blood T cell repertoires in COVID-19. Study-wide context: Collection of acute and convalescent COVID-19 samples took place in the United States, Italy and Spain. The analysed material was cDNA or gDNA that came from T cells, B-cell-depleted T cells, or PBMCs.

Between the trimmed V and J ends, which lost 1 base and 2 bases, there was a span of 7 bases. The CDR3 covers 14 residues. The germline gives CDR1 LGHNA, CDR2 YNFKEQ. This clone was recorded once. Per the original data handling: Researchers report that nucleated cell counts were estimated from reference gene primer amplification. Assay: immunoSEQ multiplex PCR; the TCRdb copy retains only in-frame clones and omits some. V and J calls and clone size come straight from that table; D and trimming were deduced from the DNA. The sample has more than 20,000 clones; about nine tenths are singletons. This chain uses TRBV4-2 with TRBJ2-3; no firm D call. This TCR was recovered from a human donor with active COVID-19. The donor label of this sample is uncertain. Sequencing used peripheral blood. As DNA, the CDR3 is TGTGCCAGCAGCCAAGTAACTCCCACAGATACGCAGTATTTT. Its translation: CASSQVTPTDTQYF.